The 21 T cell receptor beta chains given below trace back to one sample, sequenced in a study of cytomegalovirus exposure and HLA in healthy donors. The study ran its PCR with 60 Vbeta and 13 Jbeta primers. TCRdb keeps only in-frame clones here, not all; method: immunoSEQ multiplex PCR. The sample has about 130,000 clones, around 80% seen once. The sequenced material came from PBMCs. The receptors shown here come from a woman aged 50 to 60 in good health and CMV-seronegative.

Only a few counts were recorded for this clone. V is TRBV29-1 and J is TRBJ1-2, with a possible D match to TRBD1 (6 bases). V lost 7 bases to trimming and J lost 3 bases, with 15 bases between them. From germline, CDR1 is SQVTM and CDR2 ANQGSEA. This CDR3 contains 13 residues. CDR3 DNA: TGCAGCGCCCTCCAACAGGGATACTATGGCTACACCTTC. It codes for CSALQQGYYGYTF.

The chain links TRBV29-1 to TRBJ1-1, with 7 bases fitting TRBD1. V dropped 5 bases and J dropped 1; count of bases not matched to a gene: 1. Germline assignment: CDR1 SQVTM and CDR2 ANQGSEA. The CDR3 spans 12 residues. Here the CDR3 reads CSVHRGNTEAFF. CDR3 sequence (DNA): TGCAGCGTTCACAGGGGGAACACTGAAGCTTTCTTT. Drawing the rest from reference TRBV29-1 and TRBJ1-1, the complete variable domain is SAVISQKPSRDICQRGTSLTIQCQVDSQVTMMFWYRQQPGQSLTLIATANQGSEATYESGFVIDKFPISRPNLTFSTLTVSNMSPEDSSIYLCSVHRGNTEAFFGQGTRLTVV.

The chain has TRBV6-6 and TRBJ2-1; 7 nucleotides match TRBD2. V lost 11 bases, J lost 0 bases, and 7 bases stayed unmatched. The germline V gene encodes CDR1 MNHNY and CDR2 SVGAGI (reference sequence). The CDR3 has 14 residues. The CDR3 is CAAVGGSSYNEQFF. The DNA for the CDR3 is TGTGCCGCGGTGGGCGGGAGCTCCTACAATGAGCAGTTCTTC.

The chain combines TRBV7-2 with TRBJ1-1; D not certain. The length of the CDR3 is 13 residues. Deletions cut 3 bases from V and 1 base from J, with 6 bases between. Per the germline V gene, CDR1 is SGHTA and CDR2 is FQGNSA. CDR3 region: CASSFQSNTEAFF. Here the CDR3 DNA reads TGTGCCAGCAGCTTTCAATCGAACACTGAAGCTTTCTTT.

The J gene is TRBJ1-4, the V gene TRBV19, with TRBD1 as a possible D gene (5 bases). Trimming stripped 7 bases from V and 5 bases from J, with 17 bases between. The CDR3 spans 15 residues. Germline values: CDR1 LNHDA, CDR2 SQIVND (reference sequence). The CDR3 bases are TGTGCCAGTACCCTGGGGTCAGGGTTAAATGAAAAACTGTTTTTT. It codes for CASTLGSGLNEKLFF.

The chain joins TRBV7-2 to TRBJ2-2, with no clear D. The V end was cut by 2 bases, the J end by 2 bases, with 6 bases between. CDR1 SGHTA and CDR2 FQGNSA come from the germline V gene. The CDR3 is made up of 14 amino acids. The DNA for the CDR3 is TGTGCCAGCAGCTTATTACACAACACCGGGGAGCTGTTTTTT. Residues: CASSLLHNTGELFF.

The chain couples TRBV5-1 to TRBJ2-1; the match to TRBD1 covers 10 bases. V gave up 4 bases and J gave up 9 bases; unmatched junction bases: 13. The germline gives CDR1 SGHRS, CDR2 YFSETQ. The CDR3 spans 16 residues. Written as DNA, the CDR3 is TGCGCCAGCAGCCCCCGGGACAGGGGATTGTTTGGTGAGCAGTTCTTC. The encoded protein is CASSPRDRGLFGEQFF.

V and J are TRBV6-5 and TRBJ1-4; 8 bases are a match to TRBD1. With V trimmed by 4 bases and J by 0 bases, 4 bases remained unmatched. The CDR3 length is 16 residues. Germline values: CDR1 MNHEY, CDR2 SVGAGI. This CDR3 is CASSLGQVATNEKLFF. CDR3 DNA sequence: TGTGCCAGCAGTTTGGGACAGGTGGCAACTAATGAAAAACTGTTTTTT.

The V and J genes are TRBV6-6 and TRBJ1-6, with D possibly matching TRBD1 (5 bases). This CDR3 contains 12 residues. CDR1 and CDR2 from the germline V gene are MNHNY and SVGAGI (reference sequence). Trimming took off 0 bases at V and 18 bases at J, with 12 bases between the two ends. CDR3 DNA sequence: TGTGCCAGCAGTTACTCGACGGGGGGTCACCACTTT. It yields the protein CASSYSTGGHHF.

This clone was seen a few times. The chain uses TRBV5-4 and TRBJ2-5, with a weak D call TRBD2 (6 bases). The DNA matches TRBJ2-7 better at its end, which makes the J call doubtful. Germline V CDR1 and CDR2: SGHNT, YYREEE (reference sequence). This CDR3 contains 15 residues. For the CDR3, the DNA is TGTGCCAGCAGCTTGGAGGGTAGCGGATCCTACGAGCAGTACTTC. This translates into CASSLEGSGSYEQYF.

This chain links TRBV28 with TRBJ1-2; D gene uncertain. Germline-derived CDR1 and CDR2 are MDHEN and SYDVKM. The CDR3 spans 11 residues. CDR3 nucleotide sequence: TGTACTACCGAGGGATCGTCTGGCTACACCTTC. Translated, it gives CTTEGSSGYTF.

The chain carries TRBV27 and TRBJ2-3; 8 bases line up with TRBD2. The junction had 9 bases not matched to a gene; V was cut back by 9 bases and J by 1 base. Germline assignment: CDR1 MNHEY and CDR2 SMNVEV (reference sequence). The CDR3 has 15 amino acids. The CDR3 DNA sequence: TGTGCCAGTGTAAGCGGGAGATGGGGCACAGATACGCAGTATTTT. This sequence encodes CASVSGRWGTDTQYF.

The gene calls are TRBV29-1 and TRBJ2-5; perhaps TRBD2 as D (6 bases). V dropped 0 bases and J dropped 14 bases, with 19 bases sitting between them. The CDR3 sequence is 13 residues long. Germline assignment: CDR1 SQVTM and CDR2 ANQGSEA. CDR3 bases: TGCAGCGTTGAAGATGTTCGAGGTTCTGGACTATACTTC. As protein: CSVEDVRGSGLYF.

J is TRBJ2-5 and V is TRBV7-3; D unresolved. The germline V gene has CDR1 SGHTA and CDR2 FQGTGA. CDR3 length: 13 amino acids. Trimming removed 0 bases from V and 3 bases from J, with 5 bases in between. Here the CDR3 DNA reads TGTGCCAGCAGCTTAACTCGGGAAGAGACCCAGTACTTC. Encoded protein: CASSLTREETQYF. Supplemented by reference TRBV7-3 and TRBJ2-5, the full variable domain reads GAGVSQTPSNKVTEKGKYVELRCDPISGHTALYWYRQSLGQGPEFLIYFQGTGAADDSGLPNDRFFAVRPEGSVSTLKIQRTERGDSAVYLCASSLTREETQYFGPGTRLLVL.

This sequence joins TRBV6-1 and TRBJ1-2; 7 nucleotides agree with TRBD1. CDR3 length: 13 amino acids. CDR1 is MNHNS and CDR2 is SASEGT in the germline V gene. With V trimmed by 3 bases and J by 8 bases, 6 bases remained unmatched. CDR3 in amino acids: CASSEETGWGYTF. Here the CDR3 DNA reads TGTGCCAGCAGTGAGGAGACAGGGTGGGGCTACACCTTC.

The chain is built from TRBV27 and TRBJ2-7; 12 bases fit TRBD2. Unmatched junction bases numbered 2, after V lost 7 bases and J lost 4 bases. Germline values: CDR1 MNHEY, CDR2 SMNVEV (reference sequence). This CDR3 is built from 13 residues. The CDR3: CASTSGRGYEQYF. The DNA of the CDR3 is TGTGCCAGCACTAGCGGGAGGGGGTACGAGCAGTACTTC.

The chain carries TRBV6-6 and TRBJ2-7, with D unclear. In germline, CDR1 is MNHNY, CDR2 SVGAGI (reference sequence). This CDR3 has 15 amino acids. V was shortened by 4 bases and J by 0 bases, with 13 bases between the two germline ends. The CDR3: CASSSPTLLSYEQYF. CDR3 DNA: TGTGCCAGCAGTTCCCCGACTCTACTCTCCTACGAGCAGTACTTC.

This clone appeared once. V gene TRBV19 combines with J gene TRBJ2-3; 8 nucleotides agree with TRBD2. CDR1 LNHDA and CDR2 SQIVND come from the germline V gene (reference sequence). The CDR3 spans 14 residues. The trim removed 9 bases at V and 1 base at J, leaving 6 bases unmatched. The CDR3 protein is CASTVTSGTDTQYF. The CDR3 DNA follows: TGTGCCAGCACAGTGACTAGCGGCACAGATACGCAGTATTTT.

The rearrangement uses TRBV27 and TRBJ2-3; D gene uncertain. V gave up 3 bases and J gave up 0 bases, with 4 bases separating them. Germline V gives CDR1 MNHEY, CDR2 SMNVEV (reference sequence). The CDR3 length is 13 residues. The CDR3 DNA follows: TGTGCCAGCAGTTTTCGGAGCACAGATACGCAGTATTTT. This encodes CASSFRSTDTQYF.

The chain links TRBV27 to TRBJ2-2, with 7 bases lining up with TRBD2. Germline V gene sequence: CDR1 MNHEY, CDR2 SMNVEV (reference sequence). The CDR3 is 17 amino acids. Unmatched junction bases numbered 9, after V lost 4 bases and J lost 1 base. CDR3 DNA: TGTGCCAGCAGTTCCTTCACTAGCGCCAAGAACACCGGGGAGCTGTTTTTT. This encodes CASSSFTSAKNTGELFF.

This clone appeared once. This sequence joins TRBV7-9 and TRBJ1-2; TRBD1 matches at 7 bases. From germline, CDR1 is SEHNR and CDR2 FQNEAQ (reference sequence). Unmatched junction bases numbered 4, after V lost 5 bases and J lost 4 bases. The CDR3 runs to 13 residues. The CDR3 DNA follows: TGTGCCAGCAGCCTAGACAGGGTCTATGGCTACACCTTC. Translating gives CASSLDRVYGYTF. Full variable domain (outside the CDR3, taken from reference TRBV7-9 and TRBJ1-2): DTGVSQNPRHKITKRGQNVTFRCDPISEHNRLYWYRQTLGQGPEFLTYFQNEAQLEKSRLLSDRFSAERPKGSFSTLEIQRTEQGDSAMYLCASSLDRVYGYTFGSGTRLTVV.